This TCR beta chain appears in the sequencing data of a study of T cell changes during pregnancy in multiple sclerosis. CDR1 is LGHNA and CDR2 is YNFKEQ in the germline V gene. V was pared by 5 bases and J by 3 bases, with 13 bases between. This CDR3 comprises 15 residues. Measured with immunoSEQ multiplex PCR; TCRdb has only the in-frame clones, and not every one. The data show 30,000 to 40,000 clones, nearly 90% seen once. This TCR was recovered from a female donor with multiple sclerosis, enrolled in a pregnancy study. Sequences were derived from CD8+ T cells from peripheral blood mononuclear cells, sampled in the second trimester of pregnancy. The chain has TRBV4-2 and TRBJ2-2; possible D gene TRBD1, 5 bases. The CDR3 sequence is CASSLGWGHTGELFF. For the CDR3, the DNA is TGTGCCAGCAGCTTGGGTTGGGGCCACACCGGGGAGCTGTTTTTT.